This T cell receptor beta chain was identified in a study of shared clonotypes between healthy human individuals. Data came from immunoSEQ multiplex PCR; TCRdb stores just in-frame clones and leaves some out. The repertoire includes approximately 2,200,000 clones, 90% to 95% of them detected once, and about 1.8% sits in the top ten. Selected positively for CCR7 and CD45RO-negative, naive CD8 cells excluded terminally differentiated effector memory CD45RA+ cells. The CDR3 runs to 15 residues. The ends were cut back, 3 bases at V and 3 bases at J, with 12 bases in the middle. Per germline, CDR1 SEHNR and CDR2 FQNEAQ (reference sequence).

The specimen was naive CD8+ T cells from PBMCs. The clonotype was recovered from a man between 18 and 35 years old in good health. Some clones in this sample may be carry-over from other donors' samples. The chain recombines TRBV7-9 with TRBJ2-1; D not resolved. CDR3 loop: CASSFRQAYYNEQFF. CDR3 DNA sequence: TGTGCCAGCAGCTTTAGGCAGGCATACTACAATGAGCAGTTCTTC.